The 19 T cell receptor beta chains in this list originate from one sample, sequenced in a study of cytomegalovirus exposure and HLA in healthy donors. The study ran its PCR with 60 Vbeta and 13 Jbeta primers. The assay was immunoSEQ multiplex PCR, and TCRdb's table has in-frame clones only and misses some. The sample lists about 82,000 clones; around 73% were seen once. Input material: PBMCs. Source of these receptors: a man between 50 and 59 years old in good health and CMV-seronegative.

The CDR3 here is CASSESPRGTKNIQYF. Written as DNA, the CDR3 is TGTGCCAGCAGTGAATCCCCCCGAGGGACCAAAAACATTCAGTACTTC. V and J are TRBV2 and TRBJ2-4, with D maybe TRBD2 (5 bases). Deletions cut 2 bases from V and 2 bases from J, with 13 bases between. The CDR3 has 16 amino acids. In germline, CDR1 is SNHLY, CDR2 FYNNEI.

This clone appeared a single time. The chain couples TRBV29-1 to TRBJ2-1; D perhaps matches TRBD1 (5 bases). Germline CDR1 and CDR2: SQVTM and ANQGSEA. V lost 0 bases and J lost 5, with 23 bases in between. CDR3 length: 18 amino acids. CDR3 nucleotides: TGCAGCGTTGAAGATTCTCTCGGACACCCACAAACTAACAATGAGCAGTTCTTC. It yields the protein CSVEDSLGHPQTNNEQFF.

This clone was seen a few times. The chain joins TRBV5-1 to TRBJ1-1, with 9 bases aligning to TRBD1. The CDR3 loop spans 14 amino acids. Germline V gene data show CDR1 as SGHRS and CDR2 as YFSETQ. With 4 bases clipped from V and 4 bases from J, the junction kept 5 bases outside the gene matches. The CDR3 sequence: CASSHGTGITEAFF. The CDR3 DNA is TGCGCCAGCAGCCATGGGACAGGGATCACTGAAGCTTTCTTT.

V usage is TRBV5-1 and J usage is TRBJ1-2; D gene unclear. The V end lost 3 bases, the J end lost 4 bases, and 13 bases lay between the germline ends. CDR1 is SGHRS and CDR2 is YFSETQ in the germline V gene. The CDR3 covers 14 residues. The CDR3 coding sequence is TGCGCCAGCAGCTCCCGAGGAGGTTCCTATGGCTACACCTTC. Protein product: CASSSRGGSYGYTF.

The chain recombines TRBV27 with TRBJ1-2; TRBD1 is a possible D gene (6 bases). The CDR3 runs 17 residues. The V end lost 2 bases, the J end lost 7 bases, and 23 bases lay between the germline ends. From germline, CDR1 is MNHEY and CDR2 SMNVEV (reference sequence). The CDR3 region is CASSLNPVRAGAPGYTF. The CDR3 DNA reads as TGTGCCAGCAGTTTAAATCCTGTACGCGCGGGGGCGCCTGGCTACACCTTC.

The chain combines TRBV28 with TRBJ2-3; the match to TRBD2 covers 13 bases. Trimming cost V 8 bases and J 6 bases; bases outside gene matches: 8. The CDR3 contains 15 residues. Germline loops: CDR1 MDHEN, CDR2 SYDVKM. CDR3 bases: TGTGCCAGCTCATCCCCGGGACTAGCGGGGGATACGCAGTATTTT. Its protein product is CASSSPGLAGDTQYF.

This sequence joins TRBV18 and TRBJ2-3; 13 positions agree with TRBD2. J lost 5 bases, V lost 3 bases, and 11 bases had no gene match. The germline V gene has CDR1 KGHSH and CDR2 LQKENI. CDR3 length: 18 residues. For the CDR3, the DNA is TGTGCCAGCTCACCCACTAGCGGGGGGGCCTCGGTTCGAGATACGCAGTATTTT. Residues: CASSPTSGGASVRDTQYF.

This clone was counted between two and nine times. The rearrangement links TRBV14 to TRBJ1-1; 7 bases map to TRBD1. The germline V gene encodes CDR1 SGHDN and CDR2 FVKESK. The V gene end was trimmed by 4 bases and the J gene end by 2 bases; junction bases not matched to a gene: 10. This CDR3 has 16 residues. CDR3 sequence: CASSRPGTVTNTEAFF. CDR3 bases: TGTGCCAGCAGCCGTCCCGGGACAGTAACAAACACTGAAGCTTTCTTT.

The chain employs TRBV7-3 and TRBJ2-5; 10 bases align to TRBD2. Germline V lookup: CDR1 SGHTA, CDR2 FQGTGA. V was pared by 5 bases and J by 5 bases, with 11 bases of the junction left unmatched. This CDR3 region has 16 residues. In nucleotides, the CDR3 is TGTGCCAGCAGCCGTAGCGGGGGGCACCAGGGGGAGACCCAGTACTTC. Amino acid sequence: CASSRSGGHQGETQYF.

V and J are TRBV7-6 and TRBJ2-3, with D possibly being TRBD1 (5 bases). This CDR3 comprises 14 residues. Trimming left V 3 bases short and J 6 bases short, with 13 bases between. The germline CDR1 and CDR2 sequences are SGHVS and FNYEAQ. The CDR3 DNA is TGTGCCAGCAGCTTGGGAACAGGAGTGGATACGCAGTATTTT. Translated, it gives CASSLGTGVDTQYF.

The chain combines TRBV6-5 with TRBJ1-2; TRBD1 aligns across 7 bases. Germline V lookup: CDR1 MNHEY, CDR2 SVGAGI. V gave up 5 bases and J gave up 4 bases; unmatched junction bases: 7. The CDR3 consists of 14 residues. Written as DNA, the CDR3 is TGTGCCAGCAGTCGGGACAGCTCAGGCTATGGCTACACCTTC. As protein: CASSRDSSGYGYTF.

The genes are TRBV7-3 and TRBJ1-1; tentative D call: TRBD1 (5 bases). The CDR3 contains 13 residues. Per germline, CDR1 SGHTA and CDR2 FQGTGA. V lost 2 bases to trimming and J lost 5 bases, with 9 bases between them. The CDR3 here is CASSLGGLTEAFF. The CDR3 DNA is TGTGCCAGCAGCTTAGGGGGACTTACTGAAGCTTTCTTT.

This clone occurred a few times. The chain employs TRBV7-9 and TRBJ1-1; the D gene is possibly TRBD1 (5 bases). This CDR3 region has 14 residues. Germline CDR1 and CDR2: SEHNR and FQNEAQ (reference sequence). V was shortened by 5 bases and J by 1 base, with 11 bases between the two germline ends. The chain's CDR3 is CASSLGAQNTEAFF. In nucleotides, the CDR3 is TGTGCCAGCAGCCTAGGGGCCCAGAACACTGAAGCTTTCTTT.

The V call is TRBV6-5, the J call TRBJ1-5, with unresolved D. There are 15 residues in the CDR3. Germline CDR1 MNHEY, CDR2 SVGAGI. Between the trimmed V and J ends, which lost 2 bases and 9 bases, there was a span of 17 bases. As DNA, the CDR3 is TGTGCCAGCAGTTACAGGACGGGGAGCCGTCGGCCCCAGCATTTT. It is translated as CASSYRTGSRRPQHF.

This clone has only a few counts. Other DNA variants within this sample encode the same CDR3. The rearrangement uses TRBV6-5 and TRBJ2-7; a weak D match, TRBD2 (6 bases). The CDR3 has 12 amino acids. Trimming pared 4 bases from V and 3 bases from J, leaving 7 bases between. Germline-derived CDR1 and CDR2 are MNHEY and SVGAGI. CDR3 amino acids: CASSSGGYEQYF. The DNA for the CDR3 is TGTGCCAGCAGTTCCGGGGGCTACGAGCAGTACTTC.

The chain recombines TRBV9 with TRBJ2-1; 10 bases map to TRBD2. CDR3 length equals 19 residues. In germline, CDR1 is SGDLS, CDR2 YYNGEE. The junction had 9 bases not matched to a gene; V was cut back by 0 bases and J by 0 bases. The CDR3: CASSVGSGGADISYNEQFF. CDR3 coding DNA: TGTGCCAGCAGCGTAGGAAGCGGGGGGGCGGATATCTCCTACAATGAGCAGTTCTTC.

This clone was seen ten or more times. CDR3 amino acids: CASSPTGYNQPQHF. The DNA for the CDR3 is TGCGCCAGCAGTCCGACAGGCTACAATCAGCCCCAGCATTTT. The chain employs TRBV10-2 and TRBJ1-5; a possible D gene is TRBD1 (6 bases). Germline CDR1 and CDR2: WSHSY and SAAADI. Trimming removed 5 bases from V and 3 bases from J, with 11 bases in between. This CDR3 is built from 14 residues.

The chain carries TRBV19 and TRBJ2-6, with a weak D call TRBD1 (5 bases). Germline V lookup: CDR1 LNHDA, CDR2 SQIVND (reference sequence). V lost 7 bases and J lost 0, with 7 bases in between. CDR3 length: 14 residues. For the CDR3, the DNA is TGTGCCAGTAAAGACAGCTCTGGGGCCAACGTCCTGACTTTC. This codes for CASKDSSGANVLTF. The full variable domain, completed using reference TRBV19 and TRBJ2-6, is DGGITQSPKYLFRKEGQNVTLSCEQNLNHDAMYWYRQDPGQGLRLIYYSQIVNDFQKGDIAEGYSVSREKKESFPLTVTSAQKNPTAFYLCASKDSSGANVLTFGAGSRLTVL.

The chain links TRBV30 to TRBJ2-2, with D maybe TRBD1 (6 bases). The CDR3 runs to 15 residues. CDR1 GTSNPN and CDR2 SVGIG come from the germline V gene (reference sequence). With 4 bases removed from V and 6 bases from J, the gap between germline ends came to 18 bases. CDR3 amino acids: CAWNSGDTYAGELFF. The DNA of the CDR3 is TGTGCCTGGAATTCAGGGGACACTTACGCCGGGGAGCTGTTTTTT. The full variable domain, its missing parts supplied by reference TRBV30 and TRBJ2-2, is SQTIHQWPATLVQPVGSPLSLECTVEGTSNPNLYWYRQAAGRGLQLLFYSVGIGQISSEVPQNLSASRPQDRQFILSSKKLLLSDSGFYLCAWNSGDTYAGELFFGEGSRLTVL.